The present T cell receptor beta chain was sequenced within a study of cytomegalovirus exposure and HLA in healthy donors. Worth noting for this clone: Here the CDR3 omits its conserved ending phenylalanine or tryptophan, so a read error is the likely source. The DNA is left out, because the CDR3 cannot be placed on it with certainty; the CDR3 is given as TCRdb lists it.

Germline-derived CDR1 and CDR2 are SEHNR and FQNEAQ (reference sequence). A total of 13 residues make up the CDR3, ends included. This PCR relied on a set of 60 Vbeta primers and 13 Jbeta primers. The table came from immunoSEQ multiplex PCR; TCRdb's copy has only in-frame clones and leaves some out. The table lists 150,000 or so clones, approximately 70% of them singletons, with approximately 1.6% in the top ten. The V and J genes are TRBV7-9 and TRBJ2-7; TRBD2 reflects the table's D call only, with no check against the DNA. This receptor was taken from a woman aged 18-29 years in good health and CMV-seronegative. The specimen was PBMCs. The CDR3: CASSFGRSGLAKI.